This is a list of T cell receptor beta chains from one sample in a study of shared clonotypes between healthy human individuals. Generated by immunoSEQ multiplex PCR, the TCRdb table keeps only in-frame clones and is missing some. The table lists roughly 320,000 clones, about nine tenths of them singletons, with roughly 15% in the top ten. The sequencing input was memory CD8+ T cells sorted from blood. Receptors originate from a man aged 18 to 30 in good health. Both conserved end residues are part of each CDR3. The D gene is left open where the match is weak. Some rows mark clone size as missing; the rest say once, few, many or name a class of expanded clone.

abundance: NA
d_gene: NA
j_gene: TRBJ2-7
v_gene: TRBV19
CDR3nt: TGTGCCAGTAGTATGGCGGGACACACCTACGAGCAGTACTTC
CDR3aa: CASSMAGHTYEQYF

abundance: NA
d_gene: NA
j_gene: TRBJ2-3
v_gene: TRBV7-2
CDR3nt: TGTGCCAGCAGCTTAGCGGGAGTCGGCACAGATACGCAGTATTTT
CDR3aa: CASSLAGVGTDTQYF

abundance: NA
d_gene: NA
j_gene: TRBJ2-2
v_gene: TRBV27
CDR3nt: TGTGCCAGCAGTTTAAGTAGGAACACCGGGGAGCTGTTTTTT
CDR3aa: CASSLSRNTGELFF

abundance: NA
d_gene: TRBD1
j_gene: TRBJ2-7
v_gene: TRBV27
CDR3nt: TGTGCCAGCAGTTTATCCCCAGGGACAGGGCATTACGAGCAGTACTTC
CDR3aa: CASSLSPGTGHYEQYF

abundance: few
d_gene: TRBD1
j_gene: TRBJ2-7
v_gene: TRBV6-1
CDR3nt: TGTGCCAGCAGTGGCCGACAACAGGGGGTTCGATTGAACGAGCAGTACTTC
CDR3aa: CASSGRQQGVRLNEQYF

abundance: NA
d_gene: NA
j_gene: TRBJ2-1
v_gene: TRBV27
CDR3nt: TGTGCCAGCAGTTGGATGTCGTCCTACAATGAGCAGTTCTTC
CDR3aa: CASSWMSSYNEQFF

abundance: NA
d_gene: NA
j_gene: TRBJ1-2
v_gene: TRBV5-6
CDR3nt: TGTGCCAGCAGCCCCGGCGGGGGTCCGGACACCTTC
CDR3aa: CASSPGGGPDTF

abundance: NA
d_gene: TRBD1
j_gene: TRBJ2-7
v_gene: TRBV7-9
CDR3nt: TGTGCCAGCAGCGTACAGGGGGCCCTCGAGCAGTACTTC
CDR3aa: CASSVQGALEQYF

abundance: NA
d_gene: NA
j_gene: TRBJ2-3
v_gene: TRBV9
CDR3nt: TGTGCCAGCAGCCGTTACCTCGGGGCGCCCACAGATACGCAGTATTTT
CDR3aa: CASSRYLGAPTDTQYF

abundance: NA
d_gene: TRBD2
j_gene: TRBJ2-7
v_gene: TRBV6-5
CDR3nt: TGTGCCAGCAGTTGGGCTAGCGGGGCCTCCTACGAGCAGTACTTC
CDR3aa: CASSWASGASYEQYF

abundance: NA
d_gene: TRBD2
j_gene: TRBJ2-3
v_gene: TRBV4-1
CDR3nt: TGCGCCAGCAGCCAAGGGGGAGGGCTTACAGATACGCAGTATTTT
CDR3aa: CASSQGGGLTDTQYF

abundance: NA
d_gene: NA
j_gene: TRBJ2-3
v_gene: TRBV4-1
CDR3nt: TGCGCCAGCAGCCAAGTCCGGTACACAGATACGCAGTATTTT
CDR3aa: CASSQVRYTDTQYF

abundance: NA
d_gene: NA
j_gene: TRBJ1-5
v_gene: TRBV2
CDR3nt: TGTGCCAGCAGTGAAGCGCGGGGTATTCGGGAGCCCCAGCATTTT
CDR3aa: CASSEARGIREPQHF

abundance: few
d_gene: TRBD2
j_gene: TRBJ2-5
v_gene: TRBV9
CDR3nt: TGTGCCAGCAGCGAGCTAGCGGGGGAAGGGGAGACCCAGTACTTC
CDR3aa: CASSELAGEGETQYF

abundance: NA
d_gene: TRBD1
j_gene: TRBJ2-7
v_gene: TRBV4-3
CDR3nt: TGCGCCAGCAGCCAGGACAGGGTCGGCAACGAGCAGTACTTC
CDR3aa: CASSQDRVGNEQYF

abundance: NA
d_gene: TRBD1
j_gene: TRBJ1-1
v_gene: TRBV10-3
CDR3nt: TGTGCCATCAGTGATTGGGACAGGGAGAGGTATTATTACACTGAAGCTTTCTTT
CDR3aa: CAISDWDRERYYYTEAFF

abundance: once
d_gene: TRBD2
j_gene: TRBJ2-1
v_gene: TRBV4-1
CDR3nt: TGCGCCAGCAGCCAAGGCGTTATACGGGGGGGGTCGATTCGAGAGCAGTTCTTC
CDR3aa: CASSQGVIRGGSIREQFF

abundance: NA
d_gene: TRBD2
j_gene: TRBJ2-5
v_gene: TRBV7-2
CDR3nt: TGTGCCAGCAGCTCAACGACTAGCGGAGAGACCCAGTACTTC
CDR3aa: CASSSTTSGETQYF

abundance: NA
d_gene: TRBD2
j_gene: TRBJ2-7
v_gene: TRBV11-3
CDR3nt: TGTGCCAGCAGCCCGGGGGGGGACTACGAGCAGTACTTC
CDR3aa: CASSPGGDYEQYF

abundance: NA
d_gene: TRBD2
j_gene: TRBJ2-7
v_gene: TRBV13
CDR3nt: TGTGCCAGCAGCCACAGTCTAGCGGGCTACGAGCAGTACTTC
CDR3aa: CASSHSLAGYEQYF

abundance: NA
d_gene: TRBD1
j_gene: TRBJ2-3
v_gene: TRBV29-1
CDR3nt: TGCAGCGTCTGGACAGGGGGCACAGATACGCAGTATTTT
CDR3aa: CSVWTGGTDTQYF

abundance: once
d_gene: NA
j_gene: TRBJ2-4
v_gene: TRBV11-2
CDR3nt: TGTGCCAGCAGCTTGACAGTTGGGGACATTCAGTACTTC
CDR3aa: CASSLTVGDIQYF

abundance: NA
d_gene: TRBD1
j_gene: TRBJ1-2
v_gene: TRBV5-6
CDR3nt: TGTGCCAGCAGCTCGGGACAGGGGGCTTATGGCTACACCTTC
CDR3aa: CASSSGQGAYGYTF

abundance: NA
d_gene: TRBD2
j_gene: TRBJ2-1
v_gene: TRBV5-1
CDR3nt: TGCGCCAGCAGCCCGACTAGCGGGCCCTACAATGAGCAGTTCTTC
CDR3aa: CASSPTSGPYNEQFF

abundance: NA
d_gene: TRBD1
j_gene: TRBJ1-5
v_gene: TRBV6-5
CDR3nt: TGTGCCAGCAGGCCCGGACAGGGCAATCAGCCCCAGCATTTT
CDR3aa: CASRPGQGNQPQHF

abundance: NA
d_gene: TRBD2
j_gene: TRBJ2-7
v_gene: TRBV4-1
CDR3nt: TGCGCCAGCAGCCAAACTTTAGCGGGGGTTTCCTACGAGCAGTACTTC
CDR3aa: CASSQTLAGVSYEQYF

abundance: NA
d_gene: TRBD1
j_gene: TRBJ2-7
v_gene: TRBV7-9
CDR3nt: TGTGCCAGCAGCCCAATACCGGGACAGCGAACCTACGAGCAGTACTTC
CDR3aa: CASSPIPGQRTYEQYF

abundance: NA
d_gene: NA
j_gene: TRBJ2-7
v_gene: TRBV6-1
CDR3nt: TGTGCCAGCAGTGCTTTCCTTCTCTCCTACGAGCAGTACTTC
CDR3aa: CASSAFLLSYEQYF

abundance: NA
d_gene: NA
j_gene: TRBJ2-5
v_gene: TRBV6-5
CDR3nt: TGTGCCAGCAGTTACGCGGACTACAGCAAGGAGACCCAGTACTTC
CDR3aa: CASSYADYSKETQYF

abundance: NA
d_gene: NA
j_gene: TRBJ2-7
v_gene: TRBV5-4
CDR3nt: TGTGCCAGCAGCTTGGGTTGGGATGGCTACGAGCAGTACTTC
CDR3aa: CASSLGWDGYEQYF

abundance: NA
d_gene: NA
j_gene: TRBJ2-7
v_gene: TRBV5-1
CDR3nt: TGCGCCAGCAGCTTGGACCCCCCCGGGCGGCACGAGCAGTACTTC
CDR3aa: CASSLDPPGRHEQYF

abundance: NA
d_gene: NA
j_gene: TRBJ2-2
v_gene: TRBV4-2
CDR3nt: TGTGCCAGCAGCCAAGTATGGGGCTATCGGGTTGGGGAGCTGTTTTTT
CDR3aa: CASSQVWGYRVGELFF

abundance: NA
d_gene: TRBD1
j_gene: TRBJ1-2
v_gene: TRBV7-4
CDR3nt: TGTGCCAGCAGCCCAGAGGGGTGGACAGGGCGCAATGGCTACACCTTC
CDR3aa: CASSPEGWTGRNGYTF

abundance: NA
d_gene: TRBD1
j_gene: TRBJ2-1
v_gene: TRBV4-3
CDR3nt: TGCGCCAGCAGCGGGACAGTCTACAATGAGCAGTTCTTC
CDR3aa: CASSGTVYNEQFF

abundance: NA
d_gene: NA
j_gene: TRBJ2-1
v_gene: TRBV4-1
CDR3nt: TGCGCCAGCAGCCAAGTCCGGGTCGGTGAGCAGTTCTTC
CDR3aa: CASSQVRVGEQFF

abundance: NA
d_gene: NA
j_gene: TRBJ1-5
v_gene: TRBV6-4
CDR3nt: TGTGCCAGCAGTGTGGTGATGATTGGGCAGTGTTACAATCAGCCCCAGCATTTT
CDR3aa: CASSVVMIGQCYNQPQHF

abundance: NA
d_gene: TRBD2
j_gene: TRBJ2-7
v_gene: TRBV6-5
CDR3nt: TGTGCCAGCAGTTACTCGGCGGGGGGGCCGTACGAGCAGTACTTC
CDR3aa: CASSYSAGGPYEQYF

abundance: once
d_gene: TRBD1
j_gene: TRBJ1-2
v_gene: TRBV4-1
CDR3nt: TGCGCCAGCAGCCACCCCAGGGGGTTGGGTGGCTACACCTTC
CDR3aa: CASSHPRGLGGYTF

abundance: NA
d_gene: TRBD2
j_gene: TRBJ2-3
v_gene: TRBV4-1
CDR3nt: TGCGCCAGCAGCCAGTTGACTAGCGCCTACACAGATACGCAGTATTTT
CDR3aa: CASSQLTSAYTDTQYF

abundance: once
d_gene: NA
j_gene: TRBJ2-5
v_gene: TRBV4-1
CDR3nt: TGCGCCAGCAGCCAAGCCCCCGGTGAGACCCAGTACTTC
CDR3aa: CASSQAPGETQYF

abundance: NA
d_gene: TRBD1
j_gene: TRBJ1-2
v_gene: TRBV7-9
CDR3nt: TGTGCCAGCGGGGACAGCCTCTACACCTTC
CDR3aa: CASGDSLYTF